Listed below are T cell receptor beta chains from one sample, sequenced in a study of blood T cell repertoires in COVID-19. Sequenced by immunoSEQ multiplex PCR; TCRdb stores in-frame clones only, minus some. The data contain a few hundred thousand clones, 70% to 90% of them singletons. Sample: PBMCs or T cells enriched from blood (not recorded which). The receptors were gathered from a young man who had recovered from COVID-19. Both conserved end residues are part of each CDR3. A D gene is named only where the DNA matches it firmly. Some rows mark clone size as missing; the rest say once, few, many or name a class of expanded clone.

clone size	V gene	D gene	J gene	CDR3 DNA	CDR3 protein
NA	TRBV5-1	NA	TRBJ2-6	TGCGCCAGCACCCCGGAGGGAGACGGGTCTGGGGCCAACGTCCTGACTTTC	CASTPEGDGSGANVLTF
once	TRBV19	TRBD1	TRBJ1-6	TGTGCCAGTAGTTCGGGACAGCGCAATTCACCCCTCCACTTT	CASSSGQRNSPLHF
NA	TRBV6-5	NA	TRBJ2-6	TGTGCCAGCAGTACGACTAGTACTGGGGCCAACGTCCTGACTTTC	CASSTTSTGANVLTF
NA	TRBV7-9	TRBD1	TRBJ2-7	TGTGCCAGCAGCTCACAGGGGGCGCACCTCTACGAGCAGTACTTC	CASSSQGAHLYEQYF
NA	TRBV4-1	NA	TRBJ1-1	TGCGCCAGCAGCCAAGAGGGAGGGTTGGGTATCCTCTTT	CASSQEGGLGILF
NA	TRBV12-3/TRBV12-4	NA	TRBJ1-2	TGTGCCAGCAGTTTGAGGGTGGGCGGCTACACCTTC	CASSLRVGGYTF
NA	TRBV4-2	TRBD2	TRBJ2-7	TGTGCCAGCAGCCAGAGCGGGGGGCGTGACTACGAGCAGTACTTC	CASSQSGGRDYEQYF
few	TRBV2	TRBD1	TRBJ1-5	TGTGCCAGCAGCGAGCCCGCAGGGGGCTCGCAGCCCCAGCATTTT	CASSEPAGGSQPQHF
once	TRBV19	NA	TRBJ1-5	TGTGCCAGTAGTATTGCGGGCGTTGATAGCAATCAGCCCCAGCATTTT	CASSIAGVDSNQPQHF
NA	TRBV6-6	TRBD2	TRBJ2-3	TGTGCCAGCAGCTTAGCGGGGGACTCAGATACGCAGTATTTT	CASSLAGDSDTQYF
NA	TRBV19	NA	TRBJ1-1	TGTGCTTCGACGAAGAGACTCTTGAACACTGAAGCTTTCTTT	CASTKRLLNTEAFF
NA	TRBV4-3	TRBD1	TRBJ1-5	TGCGCCAGCAGCCAACTTACAGGGGGCGCGAGTCCCCAGCATTTT	CASSQLTGGASPQHF
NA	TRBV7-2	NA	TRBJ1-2	TGTGCCAGCAGCCATCAGGGGATCGATGGCTACACCTTC	CASSHQGIDGYTF
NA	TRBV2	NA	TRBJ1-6	TGTGCCAGCATGGCAGGTCAGGGGATTTCACCCCTCCACTTT	CASMAGQGISPLHF
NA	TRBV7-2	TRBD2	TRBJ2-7	TGTGCCAGCACCCTTCTGAGCGGGGGGGCCCCCTACGAGCAGTACTTC	CASTLLSGGAPYEQYF
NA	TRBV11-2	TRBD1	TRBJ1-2	TGTGCCAGCAGCTTAGACAGGGGGCCCTATGGCTACACCTTC	CASSLDRGPYGYTF
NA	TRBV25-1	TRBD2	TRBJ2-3	TGTGCCAGCAGTGGAGCTAGCGGGGGGGCCCTATTAGATACGCAGTATTTT	CASSGASGGALLDTQYF
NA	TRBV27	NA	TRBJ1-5	TGTGCCAGCAGTTCAGGAAATCAGCCCCAGCATTTT	CASSSGNQPQHF
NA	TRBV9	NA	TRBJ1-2	TGTGCCAGCAGCGTAGGCGACAGCCGCTATGGCTACACCTTC	CASSVGDSRYGYTF
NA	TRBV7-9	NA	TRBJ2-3	TGTGCCAGCAGACTCGACCCCCGGGGTACGCAGTATTTT	CASRLDPRGTQYF
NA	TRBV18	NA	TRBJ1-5	TGTGCCAGCTCACCACAGTTCGAGGGAAACAATCAGCCCCAGCATTTT	CASSPQFEGNNQPQHF
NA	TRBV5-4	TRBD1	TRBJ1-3	TGTGCCAGCAGTTTAGACAGGGGGCTTGGAAACACCATATATTTT	CASSLDRGLGNTIYF
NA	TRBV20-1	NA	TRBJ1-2	TGCAGTGCTAGTGGGGGGCAGAACTATGGCTACACCTTC	CSASGGQNYGYTF
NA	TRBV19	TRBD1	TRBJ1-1	TGTGCCAGTAGTTCCACAGGGGGGGACACTGAAGCTTTCTTT	CASSSTGGDTEAFF
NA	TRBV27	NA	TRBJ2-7	TGTGCCAGCAGTTTAGGGCAGGTATACTACGAGCAGTACTTC	CASSLGQVYYEQYF
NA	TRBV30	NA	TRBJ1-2	TGTGCCTGGAATCTAAACTATGGCTACACCTTC	CAWNLNYGYTF
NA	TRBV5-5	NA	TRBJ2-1	TGTGCCAGCAGCTTCCAGGGATACAATGAGCAGTTCTTC	CASSFQGYNEQFF
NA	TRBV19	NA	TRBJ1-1	TGTGCCAGTAGTCCACACGGGTTGAGCACTGAAGCTTTCTTT	CASSPHGLSTEAFF
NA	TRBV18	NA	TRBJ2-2	TGTGCCAGCTCACCATCTGCAGGGACGAACACCGGGGAGCTGTTTTTT	CASSPSAGTNTGELFF
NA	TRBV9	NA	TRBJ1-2	TGTGCCGGAGGGGATGGCTACACCTTC	CAGGDGYTF
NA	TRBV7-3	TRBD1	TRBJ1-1	TGTGCCAGCAGCGCCTTGGACAGGGGGCAGGCAGAAGCTTTCTTT	CASSALDRGQAEAFF
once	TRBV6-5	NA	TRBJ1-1	TGTGCCAGCACTACGGCGCCGGGTGGAACTGAAGCTTTCTTT	CASTTAPGGTEAFF
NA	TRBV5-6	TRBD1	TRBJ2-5	TGTGCCAGCAGCTTTACCCGCGCTGGGACAGGCGACCTGGGGGAGACCCAGTACTTC	CASSFTRAGTGDLGETQYF
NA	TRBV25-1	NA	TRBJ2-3	TGTGCCAGCAGTGGTAAGGGGACAGATACGCAGTATTTT	CASSGKGTDTQYF
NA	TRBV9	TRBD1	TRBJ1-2	TGTGCCAGCAGCGTCCGATCCGGGACAGACCCTTATGGCTACACCTTC	CASSVRSGTDPYGYTF
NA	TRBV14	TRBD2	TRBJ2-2	TGTGCCAGCAGCCATCGACCAGGACTAGCGGGGGCGAACACCGGGGAGCTGTTTTTT	CASSHRPGLAGANTGELFF
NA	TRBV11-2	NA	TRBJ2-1	TGTGCCAGCAGCTTACGCGGGGACAGCTCCTACAATGAGCAGTTCTTC	CASSLRGDSSYNEQFF
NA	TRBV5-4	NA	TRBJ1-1	TGTGCCAGCAGCGGGTGGGGGCTCTCCGAAGTCTTCTTT	CASSGWGLSEVFF
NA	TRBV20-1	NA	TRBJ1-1	TGCAGTGCTAACAAACAGTTTGAAGCTTTCTTT	CSANKQFEAFF
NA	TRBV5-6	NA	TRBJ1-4	TGTGCCAGCAGCTTCGGACAAGTCAATGAAAAACTGTTTTTT	CASSFGQVNEKLFF
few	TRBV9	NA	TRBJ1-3	TGTGCCAGCAGCGCACGCGGCGGGGCGATAAACACCATATATTTT	CASSARGGAINTIYF
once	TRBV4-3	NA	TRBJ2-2	TGCGCCAGCAGCCATTCCAGGGGAGGGGGGTACACCGGGGAGCTGTTTTTT	CASSHSRGGGYTGELFF
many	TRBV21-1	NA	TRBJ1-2	TGTGCCAGCAGCAAAGGGGGACAAAACTATGGCTACACCTTC	CASSKGGQNYGYTF
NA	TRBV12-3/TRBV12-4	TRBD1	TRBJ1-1	TGTGCCAGCAGTTTCGTTGAGGGGGCGTTGGCTTTCTTT	CASSFVEGALAFF
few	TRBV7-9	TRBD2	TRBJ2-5	TGTGCCAGCGGGACGGGGGGGCGGCGAGAGACCCAGTACTTC	CASGTGGRRETQYF
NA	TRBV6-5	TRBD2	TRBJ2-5	TGTGCCAGCAGCGAGCGGGGGGGAGAGACCCAGTACTTC	CASSERGGETQYF
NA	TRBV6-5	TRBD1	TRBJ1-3	TGTGCCAGCAGATACGGACAGGGGGCCGGAAACACCATATATTTT	CASRYGQGAGNTIYF
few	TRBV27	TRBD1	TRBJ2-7	TGTGCCAGCAGTTCATGGGACAGCCTCTACGAGCAGTACTTC	CASSSWDSLYEQYF
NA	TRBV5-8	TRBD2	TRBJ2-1	TGTGCCAGCAGCCGGACTAGTTTCAATGAGCAGTTCTTC	CASSRTSFNEQFF
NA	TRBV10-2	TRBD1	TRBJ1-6	TGCGCCAGCAGTGTAAGGACAGGGGGCAATTCACCCCTCCACTTT	CASSVRTGGNSPLHF
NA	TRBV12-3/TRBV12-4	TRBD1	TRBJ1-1	TGTGCCAGCAGTCCCGACAGGGTTCGTGAAGCTTTCTTT	CASSPDRVREAFF
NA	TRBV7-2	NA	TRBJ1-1	TGTGCCAGCAGCTTAATTATCAACACTGAAGCTTTCTTT	CASSLIINTEAFF
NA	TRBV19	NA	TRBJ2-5	TGTGCCAGTGGACCGACAAGAGGACAGTCACAAGAGACCCAGTACTTC	CASGPTRGQSQETQYF